The 2 T cell receptor beta chains listed next were all sequenced from one sample in a study of T-cell reconstitution after alpha-beta-depleted transplantation in children. Researchers prepared the TCRbeta library using unique molecular identifiers, the study reports. A single record per CDR3 protein comes from TCRdb applying MiXCR to the PCR reads. The repertoire includes about 980,000 distinct CDR3 sequences, 25% to 30% of them detected once, and roughly 31% sits in the top ten. The sequences come from PBMCs, mostly from graft donor cells, collected 360 days after TCRalphabeta/CD19-depleted stem cell transplant. The receptors shown here come from a boy in the first two years of life who had a stem cell transplant for SCID, so the T cells may come from the graft donor.

This clonotype occurred a few times. The CDR3 coding sequence is TGCAGTGGCCGGGACTCCTCCTACGAGCAGTACTTC. Residues: CSGRDSSYEQYF. The gene calls are TRBV20-1 and TRBJ2-7; the D gene is possibly TRBD2 (6 bases). The germline V gene has CDR1 DFQATT and CDR2 SNEGSKA (reference sequence). The V gene lost 7 bases and the J gene lost 0 bases, with 10 bases spanning the gap. The CDR3 contains 12 residues.

The chain links TRBV6-1 to TRBJ1-2; TRBD1 agrees at 7 bases. This CDR3 is built from 13 residues. The J segment lost 0 bases and the V segment lost 7 bases, leaving 2 bases of the junction unmatched. Germline V gene data show CDR1 as MNHNS and CDR2 as SASEGT. The chain's CDR3 is CASTQGANYGYTF. Here the CDR3 DNA reads TGTGCCAGCACTCAGGGGGCTAACTATGGCTACACCTTC.